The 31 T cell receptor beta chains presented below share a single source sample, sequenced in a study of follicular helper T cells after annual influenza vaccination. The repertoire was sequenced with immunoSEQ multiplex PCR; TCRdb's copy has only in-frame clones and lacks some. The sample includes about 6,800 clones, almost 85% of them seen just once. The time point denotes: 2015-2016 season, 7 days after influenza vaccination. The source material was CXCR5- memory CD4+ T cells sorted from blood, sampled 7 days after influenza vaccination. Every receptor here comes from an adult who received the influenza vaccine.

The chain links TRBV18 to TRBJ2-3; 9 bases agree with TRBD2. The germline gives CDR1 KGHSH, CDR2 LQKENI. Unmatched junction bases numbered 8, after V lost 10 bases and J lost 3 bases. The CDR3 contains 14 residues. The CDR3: CATPGGGGTDTQYF. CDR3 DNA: TGTGCCACCCCAGGCGGGGGGGGGACAGATACGCAGTATTTT.

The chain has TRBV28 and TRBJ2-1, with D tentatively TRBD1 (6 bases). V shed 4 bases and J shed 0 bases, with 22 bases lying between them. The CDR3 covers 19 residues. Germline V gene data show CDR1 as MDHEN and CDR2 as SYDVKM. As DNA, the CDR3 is TGTGCCAGCAGTTCGGACTTTGGGGGCATCCCCCGCTCCTACAATGAGCAGTTCTTC. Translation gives CASSSDFGGIPRSYNEQFF.

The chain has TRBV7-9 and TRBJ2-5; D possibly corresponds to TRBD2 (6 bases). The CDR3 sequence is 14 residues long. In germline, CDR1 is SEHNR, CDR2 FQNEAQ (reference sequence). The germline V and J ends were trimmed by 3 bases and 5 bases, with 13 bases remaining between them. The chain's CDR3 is CASSFYPGGETQYF. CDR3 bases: TGTGCCAGCAGCTTCTACCCAGGAGGGGAGACCCAGTACTTC.

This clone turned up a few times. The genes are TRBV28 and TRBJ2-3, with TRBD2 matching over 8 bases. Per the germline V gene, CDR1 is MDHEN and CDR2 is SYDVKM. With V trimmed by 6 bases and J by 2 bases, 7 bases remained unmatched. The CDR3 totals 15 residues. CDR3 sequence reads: CASSSRGVPTDTQYF. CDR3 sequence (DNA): TGTGCCAGCAGCTCGCGGGGGGTCCCCACAGATACGCAGTATTTT. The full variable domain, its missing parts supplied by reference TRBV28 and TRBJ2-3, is DVKVTQSSRYLVKRTGEKVFLECVQDMDHENMFWYRQDPGLGLRLIYFSYDVKMKEKGDIPEGYSVSREKKERFSLILESASTNQTSMYLCASSSRGVPTDTQYFGPGTRLTVL.

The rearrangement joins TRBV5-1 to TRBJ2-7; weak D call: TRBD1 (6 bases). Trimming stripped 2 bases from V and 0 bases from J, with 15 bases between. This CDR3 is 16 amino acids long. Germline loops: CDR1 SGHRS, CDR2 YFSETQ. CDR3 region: CASSFTFRGSSYEQYF. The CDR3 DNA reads TGCGCCAGCAGCTTTACGTTTAGGGGGAGCTCCTACGAGCAGTACTTC.

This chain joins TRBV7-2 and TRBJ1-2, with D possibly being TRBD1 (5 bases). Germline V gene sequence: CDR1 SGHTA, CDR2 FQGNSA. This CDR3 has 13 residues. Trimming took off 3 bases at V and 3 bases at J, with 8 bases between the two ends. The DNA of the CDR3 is TGTGCCAGCAGCTTGCAGGGAGACTATGGCTACACCTTC. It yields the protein CASSLQGDYGYTF.

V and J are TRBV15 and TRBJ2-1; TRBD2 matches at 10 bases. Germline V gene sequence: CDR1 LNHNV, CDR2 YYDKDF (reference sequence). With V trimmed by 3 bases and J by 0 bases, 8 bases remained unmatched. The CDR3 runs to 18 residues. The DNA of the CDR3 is TGTGCCACCAGCAGGGCTCGTAGCGGGGGGTTCTCCTACAATGAGCAGTTCTTC. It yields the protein CATSRARSGGFSYNEQFF.

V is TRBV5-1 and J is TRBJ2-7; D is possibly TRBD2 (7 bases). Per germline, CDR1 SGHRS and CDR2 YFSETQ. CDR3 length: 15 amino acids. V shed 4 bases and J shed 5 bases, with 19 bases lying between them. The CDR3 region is CASSVRGRGSDEQYF. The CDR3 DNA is TGCGCCAGCAGCGTGAGGGGGAGGGGGAGCGACGAGCAGTACTTC.

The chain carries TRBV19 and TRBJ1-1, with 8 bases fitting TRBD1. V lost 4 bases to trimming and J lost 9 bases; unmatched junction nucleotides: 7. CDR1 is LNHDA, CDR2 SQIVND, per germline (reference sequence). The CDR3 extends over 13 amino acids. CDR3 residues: CASSTTGQEKAFF. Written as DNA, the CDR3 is TGTGCCAGTAGTACGACGGGACAGGAGAAAGCTTTCTTT.

Here the CDR3 DNA reads TGTGCCAGTAGTATAGGCGGGAGGAACACCGGGGAGCTGTTTTTT. Encoded protein: CASSIGGRNTGELFF. The genes are TRBV19 and TRBJ2-2, with 7 bases fitting TRBD2. Germline CDR1 is LNHDA and CDR2 is SQIVND (reference sequence). CDR3 length: 15 amino acids. V trimming: 1 base; J trimming: 1 base; junction bases outside the gene matches: 0.

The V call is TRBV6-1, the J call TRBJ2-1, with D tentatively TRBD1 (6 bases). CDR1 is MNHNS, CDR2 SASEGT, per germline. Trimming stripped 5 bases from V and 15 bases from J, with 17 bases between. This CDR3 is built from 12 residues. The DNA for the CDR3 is TGTGCCAGCAGTCGCGATCTGGGGACACGGTTCTTC. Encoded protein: CASSRDLGTRFF.

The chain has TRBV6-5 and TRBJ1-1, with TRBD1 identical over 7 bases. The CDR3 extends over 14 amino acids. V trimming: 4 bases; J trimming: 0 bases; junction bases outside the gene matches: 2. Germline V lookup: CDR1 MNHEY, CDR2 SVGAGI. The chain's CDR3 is CASSSTGMNTEAFF. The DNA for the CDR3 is TGTGCCAGCAGTTCGACAGGGATGAACACTGAAGCTTTCTTT.

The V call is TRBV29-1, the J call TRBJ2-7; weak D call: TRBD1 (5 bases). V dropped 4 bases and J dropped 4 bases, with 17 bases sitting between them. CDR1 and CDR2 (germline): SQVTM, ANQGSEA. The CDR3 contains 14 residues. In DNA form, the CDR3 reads TGCAGCGTTGTCCCGGGTGGGCAGGGATACGAGCAGTACTTC. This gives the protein CSVVPGGQGYEQYF.

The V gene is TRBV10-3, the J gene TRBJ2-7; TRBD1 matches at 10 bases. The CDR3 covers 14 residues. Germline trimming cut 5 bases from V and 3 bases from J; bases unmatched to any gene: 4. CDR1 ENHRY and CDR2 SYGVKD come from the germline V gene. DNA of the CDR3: TGTGCCATCAGTCCGGGACAGGGGAACTACGAGCAGTACTTC. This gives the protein CAISPGQGNYEQYF.

The CDR3 DNA reads TGTGCCAGCAGCAAGGACAGGAATCAGCCCCAGCATTTT. It encodes CASSKDRNQPQHF. The chain couples TRBV7-8 to TRBJ1-5; 7 positions match TRBD1. The CDR3 sequence is 13 residues long. In germline, CDR1 is SGHVS, CDR2 FQNEAQ. The V and J ends lost 5 bases and 4 bases, in that order; junction bases with no gene match: 2.

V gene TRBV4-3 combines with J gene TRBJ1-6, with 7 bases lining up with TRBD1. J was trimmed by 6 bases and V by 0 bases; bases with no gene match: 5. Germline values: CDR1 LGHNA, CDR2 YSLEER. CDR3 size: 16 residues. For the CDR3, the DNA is TGCGCCAGCAGCCAAGAAAGGACAGGATCTAATTCACCCCTCCACTTT. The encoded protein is CASSQERTGSNSPLHF.

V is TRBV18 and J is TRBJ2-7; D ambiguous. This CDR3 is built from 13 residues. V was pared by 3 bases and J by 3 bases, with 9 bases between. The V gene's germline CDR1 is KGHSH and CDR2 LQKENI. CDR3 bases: TGTGCCAGCTCACCGGCGCCAATCTACGAGCAGTACTTC. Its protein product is CASSPAPIYEQYF.

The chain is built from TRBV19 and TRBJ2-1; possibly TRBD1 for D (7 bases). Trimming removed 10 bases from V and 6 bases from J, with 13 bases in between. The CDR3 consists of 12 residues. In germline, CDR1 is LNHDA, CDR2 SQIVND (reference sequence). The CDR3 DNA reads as TGTGCCACCCGACAGGGAGGCAATGAGCAGTTCTTC. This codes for CATRQGGNEQFF. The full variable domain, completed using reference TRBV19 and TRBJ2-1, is DGGITQSPKYLFRKEGQNVTLSCEQNLNHDAMYWYRQDPGQGLRLIYYSQIVNDFQKGDIAEGYSVSREKKESFPLTVTSAQKNPTAFYLCATRQGGNEQFFGPGTRLTVL.

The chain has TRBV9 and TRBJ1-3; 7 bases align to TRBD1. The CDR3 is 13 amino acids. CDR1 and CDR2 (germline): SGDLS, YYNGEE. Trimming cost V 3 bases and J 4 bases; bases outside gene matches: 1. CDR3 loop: CASSAGGGNTIYF. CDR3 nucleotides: TGTGCCAGCAGCGCAGGGGGAGGAAACACCATATATTTT.

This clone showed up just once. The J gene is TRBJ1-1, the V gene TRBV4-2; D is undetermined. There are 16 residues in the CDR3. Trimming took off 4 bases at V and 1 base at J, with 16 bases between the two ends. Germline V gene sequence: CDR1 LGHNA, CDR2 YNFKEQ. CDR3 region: CASSPGRAPGNTEAFF. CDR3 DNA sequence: TGTGCCAGCAGCCCCGGGAGAGCTCCCGGGAACACTGAAGCTTTCTTT.

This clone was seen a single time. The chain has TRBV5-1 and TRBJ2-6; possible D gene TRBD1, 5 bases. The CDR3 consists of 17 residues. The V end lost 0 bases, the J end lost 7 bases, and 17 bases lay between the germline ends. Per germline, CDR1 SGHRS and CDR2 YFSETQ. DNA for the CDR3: TGCGCCAGCAGCTTGGAGACAGCCCTTCAAGGTGCCAACGTCCTGACTTTC. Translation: CASSLETALQGANVLTF. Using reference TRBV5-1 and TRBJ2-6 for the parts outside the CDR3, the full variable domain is KAGVTQTPRYLIKTRGQQVTLSCSPISGHRSVSWYQQTPGQGLQFLFEYFSETQRNKGNFPGRFSGRQFSNSRSEMNVSTLELGDSALYLCASSLETALQGANVLTFGAGSRLTVL.

The CDR3 nucleotides read TGTGCCAGCAGCCTACTAGCGGGGGGCGGCCAAGAGACCCAGTACTTC. Protein sequence: CASSLLAGGGQETQYF. V is TRBV7-2 and J is TRBJ2-5, with TRBD2 matching over 12 bases. The V segment lost 5 bases and the J segment 1 base; nucleotides outside the gene matches: 5. The CDR3 contains 16 residues. Germline values: CDR1 SGHTA, CDR2 FQGNSA. Full variable domain (outside the CDR3, taken from reference TRBV7-2 and TRBJ2-5): GAGVSQSPSNKVTEKGKDVELRCDPISGHTALYWYRQSLGQGLEFLIYFQGNSAPDKSGLPSDRFSAERTGGSVSTLTIQRTQQEDSAVYLCASSLLAGGGQETQYFGPGTRLLVL.

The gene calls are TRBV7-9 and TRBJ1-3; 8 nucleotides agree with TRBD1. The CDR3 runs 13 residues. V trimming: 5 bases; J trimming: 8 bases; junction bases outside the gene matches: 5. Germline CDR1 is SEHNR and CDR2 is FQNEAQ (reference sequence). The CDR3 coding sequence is TGTGCCAGCAGCCCCAGGGGGCCCGACACCATATATTTT. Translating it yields CASSPRGPDTIYF.

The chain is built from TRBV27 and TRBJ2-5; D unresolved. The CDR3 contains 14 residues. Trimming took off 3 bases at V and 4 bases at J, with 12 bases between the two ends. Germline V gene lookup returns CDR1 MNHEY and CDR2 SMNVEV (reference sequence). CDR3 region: CASSFLAELETQYF. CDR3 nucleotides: TGTGCCAGCAGTTTTCTTGCGGAGCTAGAGACCCAGTACTTC.

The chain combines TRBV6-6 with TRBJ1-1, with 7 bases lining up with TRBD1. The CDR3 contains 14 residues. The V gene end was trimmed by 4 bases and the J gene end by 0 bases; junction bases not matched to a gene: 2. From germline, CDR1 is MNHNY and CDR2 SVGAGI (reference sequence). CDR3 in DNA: TGTGCCAGCAGTTCGACAGGGATGAACACTGAAGCTTTCTTT. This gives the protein CASSSTGMNTEAFF.

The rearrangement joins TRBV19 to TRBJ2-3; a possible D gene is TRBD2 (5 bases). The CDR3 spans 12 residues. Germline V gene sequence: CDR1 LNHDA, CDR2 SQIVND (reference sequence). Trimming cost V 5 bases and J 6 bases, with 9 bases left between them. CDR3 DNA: TGTGCCAGTAGTTTAGCGCCCGATACGCAGTATTTT. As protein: CASSLAPDTQYF.

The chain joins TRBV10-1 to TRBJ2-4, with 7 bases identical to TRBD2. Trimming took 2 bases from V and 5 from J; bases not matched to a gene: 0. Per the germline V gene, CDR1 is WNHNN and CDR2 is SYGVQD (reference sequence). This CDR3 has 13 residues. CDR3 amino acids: CASSEGGENIQYF. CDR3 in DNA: TGCGCCAGCAGTGAGGGGGGGGAAAACATTCAGTACTTC.

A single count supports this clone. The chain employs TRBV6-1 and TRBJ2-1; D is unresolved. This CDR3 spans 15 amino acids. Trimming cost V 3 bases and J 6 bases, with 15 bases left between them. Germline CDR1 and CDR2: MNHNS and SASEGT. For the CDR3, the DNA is TGTGCCAGCAGTGACCCAACACTAAGGCCCAATGAGCAGTTCTTC. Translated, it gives CASSDPTLRPNEQFF.

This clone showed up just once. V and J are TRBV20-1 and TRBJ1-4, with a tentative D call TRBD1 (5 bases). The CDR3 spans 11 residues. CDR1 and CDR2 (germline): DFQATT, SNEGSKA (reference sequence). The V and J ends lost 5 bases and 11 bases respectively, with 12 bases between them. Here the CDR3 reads CSAFRGGKLFF. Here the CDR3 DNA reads TGCAGTGCTTTCCGGGGGGGGAAACTGTTTTTT.

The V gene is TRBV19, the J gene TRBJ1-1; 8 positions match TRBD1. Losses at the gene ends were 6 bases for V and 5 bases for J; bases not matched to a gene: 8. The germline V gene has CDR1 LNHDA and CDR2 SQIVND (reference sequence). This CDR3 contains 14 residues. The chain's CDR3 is CASSVQGVGTEAFF. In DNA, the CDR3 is TGTGCCAGTAGCGTACAGGGGGTGGGAACTGAAGCTTTCTTT.

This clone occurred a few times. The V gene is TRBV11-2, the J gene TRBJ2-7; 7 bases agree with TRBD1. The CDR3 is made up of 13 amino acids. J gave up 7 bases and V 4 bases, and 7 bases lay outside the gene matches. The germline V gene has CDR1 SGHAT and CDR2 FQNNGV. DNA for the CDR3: TGTGCCAGCAGCTCTCAACAGGGGTGGGAGCAGTACTTC. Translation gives CASSSQQGWEQYF.